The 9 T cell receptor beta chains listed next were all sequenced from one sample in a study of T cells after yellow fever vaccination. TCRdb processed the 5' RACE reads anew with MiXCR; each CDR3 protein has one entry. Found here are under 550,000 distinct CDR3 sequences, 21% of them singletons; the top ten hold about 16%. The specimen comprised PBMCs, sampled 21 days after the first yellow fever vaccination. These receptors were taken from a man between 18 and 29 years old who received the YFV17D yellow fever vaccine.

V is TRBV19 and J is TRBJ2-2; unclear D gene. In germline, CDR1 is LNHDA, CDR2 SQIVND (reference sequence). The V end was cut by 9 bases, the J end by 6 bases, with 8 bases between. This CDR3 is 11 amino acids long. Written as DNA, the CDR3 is TGTGCCAGCCTGGTGGCCGGGGAGCTGTTTTTT. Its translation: CASLVAGELFF.

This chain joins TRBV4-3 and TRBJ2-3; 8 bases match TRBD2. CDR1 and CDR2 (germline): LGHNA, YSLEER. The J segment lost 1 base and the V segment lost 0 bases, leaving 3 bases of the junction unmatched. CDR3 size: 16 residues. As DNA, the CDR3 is TGCGCCAGCAGCCAAGATTTGCGGGGGGGCACAGATACGCAGTATTTT. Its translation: CASSQDLRGGTDTQYF.

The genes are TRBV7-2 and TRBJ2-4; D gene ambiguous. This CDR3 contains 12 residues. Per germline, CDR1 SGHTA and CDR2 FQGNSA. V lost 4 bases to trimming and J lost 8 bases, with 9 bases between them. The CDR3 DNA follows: TGTGCCAGCAGCTCGATTGATGACATTCAGTACTTC. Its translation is CASSSIDDIQYF.

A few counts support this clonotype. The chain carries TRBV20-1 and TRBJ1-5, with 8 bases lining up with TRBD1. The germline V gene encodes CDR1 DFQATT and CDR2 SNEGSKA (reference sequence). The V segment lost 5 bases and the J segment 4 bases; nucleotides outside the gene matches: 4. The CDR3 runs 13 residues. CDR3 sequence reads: CSAYRDRNQPQHF. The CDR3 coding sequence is TGCAGTGCTTACCGGGACAGGAATCAGCCCCAGCATTTT.

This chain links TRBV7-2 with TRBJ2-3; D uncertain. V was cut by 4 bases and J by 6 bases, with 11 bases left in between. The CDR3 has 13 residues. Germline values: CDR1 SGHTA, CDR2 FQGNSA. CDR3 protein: CASSSTTGDTQYF. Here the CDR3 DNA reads TGTGCCAGCAGCTCCACGACTGGGGATACGCAGTATTTT.

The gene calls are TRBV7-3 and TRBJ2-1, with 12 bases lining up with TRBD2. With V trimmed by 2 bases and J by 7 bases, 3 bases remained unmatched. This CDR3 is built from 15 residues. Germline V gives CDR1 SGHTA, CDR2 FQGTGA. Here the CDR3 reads CASSLSLAGGNEQFF. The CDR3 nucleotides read TGTGCCAGCAGCTTATCCCTAGCGGGGGGGAATGAGCAGTTCTTC.

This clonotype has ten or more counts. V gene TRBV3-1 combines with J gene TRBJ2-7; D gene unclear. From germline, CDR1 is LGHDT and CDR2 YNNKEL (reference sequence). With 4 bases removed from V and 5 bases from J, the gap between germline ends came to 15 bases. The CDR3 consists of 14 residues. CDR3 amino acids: CASSPQVSSHEQYV. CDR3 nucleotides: TGTGCCAGCAGCCCTCAGGTTAGCTCTCACGAGCAGTACGTC.

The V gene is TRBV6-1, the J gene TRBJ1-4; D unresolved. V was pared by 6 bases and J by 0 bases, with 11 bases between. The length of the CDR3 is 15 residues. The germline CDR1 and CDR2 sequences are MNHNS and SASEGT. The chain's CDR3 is CASSSNGATNEKLFF. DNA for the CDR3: TGTGCCAGCAGCTCGAACGGCGCAACTAATGAAAAACTGTTTTTT.

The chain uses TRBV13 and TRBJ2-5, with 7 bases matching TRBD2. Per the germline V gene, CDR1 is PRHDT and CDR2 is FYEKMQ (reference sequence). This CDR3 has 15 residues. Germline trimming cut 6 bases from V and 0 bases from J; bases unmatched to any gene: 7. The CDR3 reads CASSFGLADQETQYF. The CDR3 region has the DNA TGTGCCAGCAGTTTTGGGCTAGCGGACCAAGAGACCCAGTACTTC.